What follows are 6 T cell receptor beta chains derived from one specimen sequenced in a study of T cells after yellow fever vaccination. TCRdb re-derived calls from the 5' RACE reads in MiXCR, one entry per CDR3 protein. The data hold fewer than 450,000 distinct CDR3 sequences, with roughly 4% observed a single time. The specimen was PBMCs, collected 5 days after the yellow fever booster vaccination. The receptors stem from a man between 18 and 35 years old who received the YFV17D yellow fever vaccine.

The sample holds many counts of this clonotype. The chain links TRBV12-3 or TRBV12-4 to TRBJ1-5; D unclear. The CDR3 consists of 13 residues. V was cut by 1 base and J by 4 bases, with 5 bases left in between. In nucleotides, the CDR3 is TGTGCCAGCAGTTTAGAACGGAATCAGCCCCAGCATTTT. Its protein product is CASSLERNQPQHF.

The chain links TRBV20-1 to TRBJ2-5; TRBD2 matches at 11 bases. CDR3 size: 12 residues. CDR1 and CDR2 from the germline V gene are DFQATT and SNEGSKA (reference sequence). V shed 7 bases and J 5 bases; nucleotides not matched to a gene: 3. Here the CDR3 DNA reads TGCAGTGTAGCGGGGGGGCCGGAGACCCAGTACTTC. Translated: CSVAGGPETQYF.

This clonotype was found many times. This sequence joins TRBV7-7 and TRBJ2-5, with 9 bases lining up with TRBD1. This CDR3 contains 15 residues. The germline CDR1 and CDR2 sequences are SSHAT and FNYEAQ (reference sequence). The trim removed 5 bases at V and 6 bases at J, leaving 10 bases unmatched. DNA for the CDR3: TGTGCCAGCAGCACGACTTCGGGACAGGGAAAGACCCAGTACTTC. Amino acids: CASSTTSGQGKTQYF.

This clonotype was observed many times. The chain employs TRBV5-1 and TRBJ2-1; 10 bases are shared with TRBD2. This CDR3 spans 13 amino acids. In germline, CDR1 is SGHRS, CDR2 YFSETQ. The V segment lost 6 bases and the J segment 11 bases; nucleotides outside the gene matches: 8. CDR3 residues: CASKASGGQKQFF. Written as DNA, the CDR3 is TGCGCCAGCAAGGCTAGCGGGGGCCAAAAGCAGTTCTTC.

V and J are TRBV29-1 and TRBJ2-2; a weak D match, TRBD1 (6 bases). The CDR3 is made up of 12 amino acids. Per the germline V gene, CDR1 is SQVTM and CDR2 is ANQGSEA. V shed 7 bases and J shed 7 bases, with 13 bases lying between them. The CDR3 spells CSGTAQGGELFF. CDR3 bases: TGCAGCGGGACAGCTCAGGGCGGGGAGCTGTTTTTT.

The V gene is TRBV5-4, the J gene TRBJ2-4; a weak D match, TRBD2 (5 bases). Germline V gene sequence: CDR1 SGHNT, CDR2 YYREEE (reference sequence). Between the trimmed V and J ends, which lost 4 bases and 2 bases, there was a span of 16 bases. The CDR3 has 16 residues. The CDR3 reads CASSNPGLRTKNIQYF. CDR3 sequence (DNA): TGTGCCAGCAGCAACCCAGGACTTCGTACCAAAAACATTCAGTACTTC.